Below, one TCR beta chain is given with its context. At the DNA level, this CDR3 is encoded by other sequences in the same sample as well. This entry belongs to a study of blood T cell repertoires in COVID-19. Whole-study context: Samples of COVID-19 (acute and convalescent) were obtained from the United States, Italy and Spain. Sample material is recorded as cDNA or gDNA derived from T cells, B-cell-depleted T cells, or PBMCs.

Produced via immunoSEQ multiplex PCR; TCRdb's table is partial and in-frame only. The table shows roughly 410,000 clones, with more than 70% occurring only once. CDR1 LGHDT and CDR2 YNNKEL come from the germline V gene (reference sequence). V lost 5 bases, J lost 4 bases, and 11 bases lay in between. The CDR3 is 13 amino acids. The sample was peripheral blood. This receptor was taken from a woman aged 55-69 years with COVID-19, enrolled during active disease. This sequence joins TRBV3-1 (or the pseudogene TRBV3-2) and TRBJ1-1, with D possibly TRBD1 on 6 matching bases. The CDR3 sequence: CASSLQGGTEAFF. The CDR3 DNA is TGTGCCAGCAGCTTACAGGGTGGCACTGAAGCTTTCTTT.